Presented here are 18 T cell receptor beta chains from one specimen sequenced in a study of shared clonotypes between healthy human individuals. Sequencing used immunoSEQ multiplex PCR; TCRdb keeps in-frame clones, though not all of them. This table holds about 510,000 clones, almost 97% found once. Sequencing used naive CD4+ T cells sorted from blood. As for subset: CD45RA+ positively selected. These receptors came from a woman aged 25 to 45 in good health.

This chain connects TRBV28 to TRBJ1-2; tentative D call: TRBD1 (6 bases). CDR1 is MDHEN, CDR2 SYDVKM, per germline. V was shortened by 3 bases and J by 2 bases, with 13 bases between the two germline ends. This CDR3 has 15 residues. In DNA form, the CDR3 reads TGTGCCAGCAGTTTGGTCCGGGGGCTCAACTATGGCTACACCTTC. Its protein product is CASSLVRGLNYGYTF.

This clone was counted between two and nine times. Here the CDR3 reads CASSPRPRLGQGASNEQFF. The CDR3 DNA sequence: TGTGCCAGCTCACCACGGCCGAGGCTCGGACAGGGGGCCTCCAATGAGCAGTTCTTC. The genes are TRBV18 and TRBJ2-1, with 11 bases lining up with TRBD1. With V trimmed by 1 base and J by 6 bases, 14 bases remained unmatched. This CDR3 has 19 residues. Germline assignment: CDR1 KGHSH and CDR2 LQKENI.

The chain employs TRBV6-6 and TRBJ1-5; 7 bases map to TRBD1. Looked up from germline, CDR1 is MNHNY and CDR2 is SVGAGI (reference sequence). CDR3 length: 13 residues. V gave up 6 bases and J gave up 5 bases; unmatched junction bases: 4. The CDR3 DNA follows: TGTGCCAGCAGCCGAACAGGGGATCAGCCCCAGCATTTT. Encoded protein: CASSRTGDQPQHF.

The rearrangement uses TRBV28 and TRBJ2-3; perhaps TRBD2 as D (6 bases). The CDR3 spans 15 residues. The V gene's germline CDR1 is MDHEN and CDR2 SYDVKM. With 6 bases removed from V and 0 bases from J, the gap between germline ends came to 13 bases. DNA for the CDR3: TGTGCCAGCAGCCGGGGTGGAGGGAGCACAGATACGCAGTATTTT. Amino acid sequence: CASSRGGGSTDTQYF.

The chain carries TRBV10-3 and TRBJ2-5, with D unclear. V was shortened by 6 bases and J by 4 bases, with 12 bases between the two germline ends. Germline-derived CDR1 and CDR2 are ENHRY and SYGVKD. The CDR3 runs 13 residues. The CDR3 bases are TGTGCCATCAGACAGTCTCCGGCAGAGACCCAGTACTTC. Amino acids: CAIRQSPAETQYF.

This clone showed up just a few times. The chain recombines TRBV5-1 with TRBJ2-5; 8 nucleotides align to TRBD2. Germline V gene sequence: CDR1 SGHRS, CDR2 YFSETQ. V was clipped by 9 bases and J by 4 bases; unmatched bases: 14. The CDR3 runs to 15 residues. The CDR3: CATRPTGLVVETQYF. Written as DNA, the CDR3 is TGCGCCACCCGCCCCACGGGACTAGTTGTAGAGACCCAGTACTTC.

This chain connects TRBV29-1 to TRBJ1-2; D is perhaps TRBD1 (5 bases). Germline lookup yields CDR1 SQVTM and CDR2 ANQGSEA. Trimming pared 6 bases from V and 5 bases from J, leaving 16 bases between. The CDR3 has 13 amino acids. This CDR3 is CSVMRGEEYGYTF. In DNA, the CDR3 is TGCAGCGTAATGAGGGGCGAGGAGTATGGCTACACCTTC.

The V and J genes are TRBV15 and TRBJ2-7; D ambiguous. The germline V gene encodes CDR1 LNHNV and CDR2 YYDKDF (reference sequence). Between the trimmed V and J ends, which lost 0 bases and 0 bases, there was a span of 15 bases. CDR3 length: 17 residues. This CDR3 is CATSRDGWAVSSYEQYF. The CDR3, as DNA: TGTGCCACCAGCAGAGATGGGTGGGCGGTAAGCTCCTACGAGCAGTACTTC.

This clone appeared once. Its ends do not fully match the called genes, so a read error is possible. The J gene is TRBJ1-2, the V gene TRBV10-3; D remains ambiguous. Per the germline V gene, CDR1 is ENHRY and CDR2 is SYGVKD. The CDR3 is made up of 14 amino acids. This CDR3 reads CAISESFSVEYESF. CDR3 nucleotide sequence: TGTGCCATCAGTGAGTCGTTTTCTGTAGAATACGAAAGCTTC.

In this sample, this clone turned up once. V usage is TRBV4-1 and J usage is TRBJ1-4; no definite D call. The V end lost 1 base, the J end lost 8 bases, and 8 bases lay between the germline ends. From germline, CDR1 is MGHRA and CDR2 YSYEKL. The CDR3 has 13 residues. In DNA, the CDR3 is TGCGCCAGCAGCCAAGGCCCGAGGGAAAAACTGTTTTTT. It codes for CASSQGPREKLFF.

The rearrangement links TRBV5-1 to TRBJ2-7; TRBD2 is a possible D gene (6 bases). The CDR3 is 16 amino acids. Trimming pared 1 base from V and 6 bases from J, leaving 20 bases between. Germline CDR1 SGHRS, CDR2 YFSETQ. DNA of the CDR3: TGCGCCAGCAGCTTGAGGGGTGGAGGCGGGATGCCCGAGCAGTACTTC. This sequence encodes CASSLRGGGGMPEQYF.

The chain joins TRBV5-5 to TRBJ1-1, with TRBD1 matching 7 bases. V lost 2 bases and J lost 6; bases outside the gene matches: 4. The germline V gene encodes CDR1 SGHKS and CDR2 YYEKEE (reference sequence). This CDR3 region has 13 residues. CDR3 DNA: TGTGCCAGCAGCTTTCAACAGGGGCCTGAAGCTTTCTTT. Its translation is CASSFQQGPEAFF.

The DNA for the CDR3 is TGTGCCTGGAGTGCTGGGACTAGCACAGATACGCAGTATTTT. Translating it yields CAWSAGTSTDTQYF. The rearrangement uses TRBV30 and TRBJ2-3, with D possibly matching TRBD2 (6 bases). Germline loops: CDR1 GTSNPN, CDR2 SVGIG (reference sequence). The CDR3 extends over 14 amino acids. Trimming shortened V by 1 base and J by 0 bases, and 8 bases separated the two germline ends. Based on the CDR3 plus reference TRBV30 and TRBJ2-3, the full variable domain is SQTIHQWPATLVQPVGSPLSLECTVEGTSNPNLYWYRQAAGRGLQLLFYSVGIGQISSEVPQNLSASRPQDRQFILSSKKLLLSDSGFYLCAWSAGTSTDTQYFGPGTRLTVL.

A single count supports this clone. The V gene is TRBV6-5, the J gene TRBJ2-7; tentative D call: TRBD1 (6 bases). Trimming pared 5 bases from V and 2 bases from J, leaving 13 bases between. The CDR3 sequence is 14 residues long. Germline V gene lookup returns CDR1 MNHEY and CDR2 SVGAGI. Here the CDR3 DNA reads TGTGCCAGCAGTACACGGGACATAGCCTACGAGCAGTACTTC. This encodes CASSTRDIAYEQYF.

This clone was found once. The V and J genes are TRBV11-2 and TRBJ2-3, with a tentative D call TRBD1 (6 bases). The CDR3 extends over 16 amino acids. The germline CDR1 and CDR2 sequences are SGHAT and FQNNGV. V was pared by 3 bases and J by 3 bases, with 16 bases between. The CDR3 nucleotides read TGTGCCAGCAGCTTGAATACAGGGTCCGGAACAGATACGCAGTATTTT. Its protein is CASSLNTGSGTDTQYF.

The gene calls are TRBV7-7 and TRBJ2-7; no definite D call. CDR3 length: 13 residues. Germline CDR1 and CDR2: SSHAT and FNYEAQ (reference sequence). Trimming pared 2 bases from V and 3 bases from J, leaving 8 bases between. The CDR3 is CASSLHRNYEQYF. CDR3 coding DNA: TGTGCCAGCAGCTTACACAGAAACTACGAGCAGTACTTC.

The genes are TRBV19 and TRBJ2-2; maybe TRBD2 (7 bases). Germline V gene lookup returns CDR1 LNHDA and CDR2 SQIVND (reference sequence). The CDR3 consists of 14 residues. V was trimmed by 7 bases and J by 5 bases, leaving 14 bases between them. Here the CDR3 DNA reads TGTGCCAGTACCCTGGAGGGGGGGACCGGGGAGCTGTTTTTT. As protein: CASTLEGGTGELFF.

V is TRBV11-2 and J is TRBJ1-4, with unresolved D. CDR1 and CDR2 from the germline V gene are SGHAT and FQNNGV. The CDR3 runs to 14 residues. Trimming took 5 bases from V and 4 from J, leaving 11 bases between them. The CDR3 sequence is CASSLAGFNEKLFF. In DNA form, the CDR3 reads TGTGCCAGCAGCCTAGCAGGATTTAATGAAAAACTGTTTTTT.